The T cell receptor (beta chain) described here comes from a study of cytomegalovirus exposure and HLA in healthy donors. Background on the study: There were about 85 million unique TCRs (from HLA-typed donors) in an early data release. Study observations and caveats: Among the CMV-associated chains, a few were confirmed in vitro as specific for CMV antigens.

With regard to this clone: As yet, its antigen is unknown.

PCR primers comprised 60 Vbeta and 13 Jbeta primers. The method was immunoSEQ multiplex PCR; TCRdb's version includes in-frame clones alone and lacks a portion of them. The sample holds roughly 220,000 clones; approximately 79% are singletons and the top ten take around 1.7%. The germline gives CDR1 MNHNS, CDR2 SASEGT. V shed 2 bases, J shed 6 bases, and the junction held 6 bases outside the gene matches. This CDR3 has 15 amino acids. The clonotype originates from a man aged 50-60 years in good health and CMV-seronegative. The sample comprised PBMCs. This rearrangement joins TRBV6-1 to TRBJ1-2, with 10 bases lining up with TRBD1. CDR3 DNA: TGTGCCAGCAGTGAATTAGACAGGGGGCGCGATGGCTACACCTTC. Translated: CASSELDRGRDGYTF.